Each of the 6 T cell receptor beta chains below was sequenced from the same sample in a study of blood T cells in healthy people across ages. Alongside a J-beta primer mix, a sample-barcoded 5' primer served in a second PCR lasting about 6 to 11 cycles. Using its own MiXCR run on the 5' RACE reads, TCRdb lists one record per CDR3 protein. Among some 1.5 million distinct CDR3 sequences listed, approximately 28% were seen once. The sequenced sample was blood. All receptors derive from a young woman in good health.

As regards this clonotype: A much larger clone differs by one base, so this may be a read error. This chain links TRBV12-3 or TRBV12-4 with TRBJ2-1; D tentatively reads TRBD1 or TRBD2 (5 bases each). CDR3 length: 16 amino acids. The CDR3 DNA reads TGTACCAGCACAAATGGTGGAACAGGAGGAATCAATGAGCAGTTCTTC. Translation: CTSTNGGTGGINEQFF.

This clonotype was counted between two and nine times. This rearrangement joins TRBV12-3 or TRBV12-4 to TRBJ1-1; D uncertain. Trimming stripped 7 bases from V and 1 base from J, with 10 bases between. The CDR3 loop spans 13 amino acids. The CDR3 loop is CASTGRSNTEAFF. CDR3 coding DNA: TGTGCCAGCACAGGACGGTCGAACACTGAAGCTTTCTTT.

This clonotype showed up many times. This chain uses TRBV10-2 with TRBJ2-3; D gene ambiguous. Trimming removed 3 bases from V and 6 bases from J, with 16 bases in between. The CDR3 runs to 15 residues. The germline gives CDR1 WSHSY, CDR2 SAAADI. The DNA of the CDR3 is TGCGCCAGCAGTGACAATGGTTTCCCAACGGATACGCAGTATTTT. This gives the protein CASSDNGFPTDTQYF.

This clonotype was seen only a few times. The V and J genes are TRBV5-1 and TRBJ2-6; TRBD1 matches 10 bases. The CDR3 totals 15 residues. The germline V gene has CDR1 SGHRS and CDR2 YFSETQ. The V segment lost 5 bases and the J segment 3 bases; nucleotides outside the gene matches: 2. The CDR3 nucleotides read TGCGCCAGCAGGACAGGGGGCGGTGGGGCCAACGTCCTGACTTTC. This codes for CASRTGGGGANVLTF.

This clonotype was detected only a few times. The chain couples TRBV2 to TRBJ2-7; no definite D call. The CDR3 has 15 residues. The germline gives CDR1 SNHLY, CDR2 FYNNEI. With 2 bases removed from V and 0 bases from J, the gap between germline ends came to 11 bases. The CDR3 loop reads CASSEYGKSSYEQYF. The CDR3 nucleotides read TGTGCCAGCAGTGAATACGGAAAGAGCTCCTACGAGCAGTACTTC.

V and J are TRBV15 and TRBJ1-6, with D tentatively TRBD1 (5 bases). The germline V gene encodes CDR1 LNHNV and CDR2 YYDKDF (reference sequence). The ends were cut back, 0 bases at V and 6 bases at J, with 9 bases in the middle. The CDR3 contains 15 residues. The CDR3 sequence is CATSRDGRANSPLHF. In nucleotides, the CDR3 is TGTGCCACCAGCAGAGATGGCAGGGCTAATTCACCCCTCCACTTT. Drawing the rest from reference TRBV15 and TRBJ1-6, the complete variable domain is DAMVIQNPRYQVTQFGKPVTLSCSQTLNHNVMYWYQQKSSQAPKLLFHYYDKDFNNEADTPDNFQSRRPNTSFCFLDIRSPGLGDTAMYLCATSRDGRANSPLHFGNGTRLTVT.